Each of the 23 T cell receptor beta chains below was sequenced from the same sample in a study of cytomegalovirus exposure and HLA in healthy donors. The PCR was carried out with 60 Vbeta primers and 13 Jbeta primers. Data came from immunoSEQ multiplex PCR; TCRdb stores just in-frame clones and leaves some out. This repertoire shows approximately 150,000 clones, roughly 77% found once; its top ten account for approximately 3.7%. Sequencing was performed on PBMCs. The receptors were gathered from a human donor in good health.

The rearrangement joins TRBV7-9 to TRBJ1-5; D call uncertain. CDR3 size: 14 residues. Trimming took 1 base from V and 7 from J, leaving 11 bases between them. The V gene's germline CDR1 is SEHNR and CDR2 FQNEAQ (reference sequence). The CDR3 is CASSLGTEVQPQHF. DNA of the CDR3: TGTGCCAGCAGCTTAGGGACTGAAGTACAGCCCCAGCATTTT.

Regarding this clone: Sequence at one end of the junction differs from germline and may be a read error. This CDR3 is CASSLGLAGDAQYF. The DNA for the CDR3 is TGTGCCAGCAGCTTGGGACTAGCGGGAGATGCGCAGTATTTT. The chain carries TRBV5-8 and TRBJ2-3; 12 bases are shared with TRBD2. Germline CDR1 and CDR2: SGHTS and YDEGEE. The CDR3 is 14 residues long.

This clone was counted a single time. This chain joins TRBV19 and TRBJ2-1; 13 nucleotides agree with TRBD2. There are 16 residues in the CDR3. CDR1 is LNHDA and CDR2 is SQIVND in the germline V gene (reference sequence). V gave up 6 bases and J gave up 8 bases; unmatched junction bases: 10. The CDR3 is CASSTYRTSGSDEQFF. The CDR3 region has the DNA TGTGCCAGTAGCACATACCGGACTAGCGGGAGTGATGAGCAGTTCTTC.

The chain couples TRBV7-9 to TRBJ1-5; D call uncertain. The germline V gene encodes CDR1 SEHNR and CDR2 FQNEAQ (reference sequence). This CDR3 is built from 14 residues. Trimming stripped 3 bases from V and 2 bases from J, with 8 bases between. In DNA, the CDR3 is TGTGCCAGCAGCTTTGAGGGTGGCAATCAGCCCCAGCATTTT. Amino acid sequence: CASSFEGGNQPQHF.

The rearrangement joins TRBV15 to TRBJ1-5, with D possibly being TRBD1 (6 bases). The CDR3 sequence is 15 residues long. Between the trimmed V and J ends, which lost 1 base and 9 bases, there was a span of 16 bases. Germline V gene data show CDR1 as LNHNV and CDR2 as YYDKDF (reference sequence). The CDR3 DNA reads TGTGCCACCAGCAGAGTACGACAGGTTATTGGGCCCCAGCATTTT. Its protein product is CATSRVRQVIGPQHF.

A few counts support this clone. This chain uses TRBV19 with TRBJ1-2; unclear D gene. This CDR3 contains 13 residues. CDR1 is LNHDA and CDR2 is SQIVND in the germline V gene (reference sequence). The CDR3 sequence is CALHPGLENGYTF. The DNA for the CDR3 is TGTGCACTACACCCGGGGTTGGAGAATGGCTACACCTTC.

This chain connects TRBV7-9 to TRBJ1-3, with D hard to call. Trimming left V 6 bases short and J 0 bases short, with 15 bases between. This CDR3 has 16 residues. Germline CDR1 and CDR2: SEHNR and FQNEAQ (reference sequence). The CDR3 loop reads CASSPNTDFSGNTIYF. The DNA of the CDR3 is TGTGCCAGCAGTCCAAATACGGACTTCTCTGGAAACACCATATATTTT. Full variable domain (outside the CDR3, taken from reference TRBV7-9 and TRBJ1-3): DTGVSQNPRHKITKRGQNVTFRCDPISEHNRLYWYRQTLGQGPEFLTYFQNEAQLEKSRLLSDRFSAERPKGSFSTLEIQRTEQGDSAMYLCASSPNTDFSGNTIYFGEGSWLTVV.

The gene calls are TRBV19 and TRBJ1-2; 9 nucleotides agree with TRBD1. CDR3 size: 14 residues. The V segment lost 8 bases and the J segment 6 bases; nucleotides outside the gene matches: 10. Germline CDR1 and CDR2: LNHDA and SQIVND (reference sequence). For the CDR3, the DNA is TGTGCCAGTTGCTGTTGGACAGGGGAGAATGGCTACACCTTC. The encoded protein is CASCCWTGENGYTF.

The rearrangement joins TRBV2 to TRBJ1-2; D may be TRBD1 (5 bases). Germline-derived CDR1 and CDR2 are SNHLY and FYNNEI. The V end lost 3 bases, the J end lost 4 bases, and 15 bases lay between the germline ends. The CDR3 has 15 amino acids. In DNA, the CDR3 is TGTGCCAGCAGTGAGCGGACATTTACTTTCTATGGCTACACCTTC. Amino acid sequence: CASSERTFTFYGYTF.

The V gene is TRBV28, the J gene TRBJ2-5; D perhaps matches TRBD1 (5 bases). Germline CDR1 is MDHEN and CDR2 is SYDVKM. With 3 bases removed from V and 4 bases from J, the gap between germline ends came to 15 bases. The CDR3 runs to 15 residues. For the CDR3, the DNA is TGTGCCAGCAGTTTTTCCCCCCCCCAGGGAGAGACCCAGTACTTC. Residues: CASSFSPPQGETQYF.

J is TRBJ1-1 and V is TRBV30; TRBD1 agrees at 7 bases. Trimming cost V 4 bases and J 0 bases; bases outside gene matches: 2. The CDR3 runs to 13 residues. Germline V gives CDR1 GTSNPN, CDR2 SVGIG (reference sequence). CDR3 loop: CAWTGQLNTEAFF. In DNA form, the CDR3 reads TGTGCCTGGACGGGACAGCTGAACACTGAAGCTTTCTTT.

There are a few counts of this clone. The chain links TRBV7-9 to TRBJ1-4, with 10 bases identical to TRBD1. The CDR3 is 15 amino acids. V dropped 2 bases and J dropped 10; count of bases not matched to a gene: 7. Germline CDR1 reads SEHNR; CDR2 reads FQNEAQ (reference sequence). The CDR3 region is CASSLSTGQGVKLFF. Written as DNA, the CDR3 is TGTGCCAGCAGCTTATCAACCGGACAGGGGGTAAAACTGTTTTTT.

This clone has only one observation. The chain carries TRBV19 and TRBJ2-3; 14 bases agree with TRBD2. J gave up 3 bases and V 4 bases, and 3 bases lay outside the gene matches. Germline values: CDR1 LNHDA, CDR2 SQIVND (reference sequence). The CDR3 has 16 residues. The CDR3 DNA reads TGTGCCAGTAGTACCCGGACTAGCGGGGGGACAGATACGCAGTATTTT. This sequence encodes CASSTRTSGGTDTQYF. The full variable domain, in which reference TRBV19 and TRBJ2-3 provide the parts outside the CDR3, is DGGITQSPKYLFRKEGQNVTLSCEQNLNHDAMYWYRQDPGQGLRLIYYSQIVNDFQKGDIAEGYSVSREKKESFPLTVTSAQKNPTAFYLCASSTRTSGGTDTQYFGPGTRLTVL.

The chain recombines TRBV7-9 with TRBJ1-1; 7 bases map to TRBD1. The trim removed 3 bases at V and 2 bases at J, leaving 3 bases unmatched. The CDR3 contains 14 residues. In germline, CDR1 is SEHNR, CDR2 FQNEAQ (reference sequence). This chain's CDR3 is CASSFWTGNTEAFF. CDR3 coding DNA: TGTGCCAGCAGCTTCTGGACAGGAAACACTGAAGCTTTCTTT.

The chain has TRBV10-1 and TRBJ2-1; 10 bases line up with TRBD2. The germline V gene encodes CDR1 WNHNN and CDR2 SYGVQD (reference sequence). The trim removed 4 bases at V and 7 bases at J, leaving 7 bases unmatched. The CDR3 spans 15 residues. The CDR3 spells CASSVGTSGVNEQFF. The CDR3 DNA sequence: TGCGCCAGCAGTGTAGGAACTAGCGGGGTTAATGAGCAGTTCTTC.

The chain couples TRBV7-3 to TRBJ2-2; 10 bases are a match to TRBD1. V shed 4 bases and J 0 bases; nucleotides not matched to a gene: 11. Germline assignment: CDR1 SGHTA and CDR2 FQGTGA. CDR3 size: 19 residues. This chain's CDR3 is CASSSLYRGTGANTGELFF. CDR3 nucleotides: TGTGCCAGCAGCTCACTTTATCGAGGGACAGGGGCGAACACCGGGGAGCTGTTTTTT.

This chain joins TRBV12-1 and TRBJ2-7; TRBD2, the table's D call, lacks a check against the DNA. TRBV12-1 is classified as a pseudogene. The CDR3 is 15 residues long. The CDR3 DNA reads TGTGCCAGCAGCCCGATGGGGGGTGGACCCTACGAGCAGTACTTC. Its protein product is CASSPMGGGPYEQYF.

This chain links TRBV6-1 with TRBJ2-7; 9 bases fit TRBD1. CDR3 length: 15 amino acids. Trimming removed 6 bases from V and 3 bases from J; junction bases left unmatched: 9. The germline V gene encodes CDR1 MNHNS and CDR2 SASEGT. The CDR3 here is CASSGGTGRNYEQYF. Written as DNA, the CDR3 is TGTGCCAGCAGCGGGGGGACAGGGCGGAACTACGAGCAGTACTTC.

CDR3 DNA sequence: TGTGCCAGCAGCCAAAATGGGGGGTCCCTCCACTTT. It specifies CASSQNGGSLHF. The chain employs TRBV7-9 and TRBJ1-6, with a weak D call TRBD1 (5 bases). Trimming shortened V by 5 bases and J by 14 bases, and 13 bases separated the two germline ends. The CDR3 has 12 amino acids. Germline V gives CDR1 SEHNR, CDR2 FQNEAQ (reference sequence).

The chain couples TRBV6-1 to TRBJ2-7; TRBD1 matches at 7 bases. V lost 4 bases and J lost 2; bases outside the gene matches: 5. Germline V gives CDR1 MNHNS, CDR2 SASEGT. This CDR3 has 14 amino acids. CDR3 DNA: TGTGCCAGCAGTGCCGGGACAGCACCCTACGAGCAGTACTTC. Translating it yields CASSAGTAPYEQYF.

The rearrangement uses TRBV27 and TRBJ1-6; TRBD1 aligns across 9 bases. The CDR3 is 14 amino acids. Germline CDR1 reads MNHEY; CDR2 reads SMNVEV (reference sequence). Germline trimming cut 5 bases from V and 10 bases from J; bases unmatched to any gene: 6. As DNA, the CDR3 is TGTGCCAGCAGTCAACAGGGGGCAGGGTCACCCCTCCACTTT. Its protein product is CASSQQGAGSPLHF.

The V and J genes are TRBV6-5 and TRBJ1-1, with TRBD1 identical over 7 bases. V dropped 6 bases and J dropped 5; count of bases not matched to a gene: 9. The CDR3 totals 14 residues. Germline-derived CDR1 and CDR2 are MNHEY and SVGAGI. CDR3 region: CASRRQGRRTEAFF. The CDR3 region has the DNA TGTGCCAGCAGAAGACAGGGACGGCGGACTGAAGCTTTCTTT.

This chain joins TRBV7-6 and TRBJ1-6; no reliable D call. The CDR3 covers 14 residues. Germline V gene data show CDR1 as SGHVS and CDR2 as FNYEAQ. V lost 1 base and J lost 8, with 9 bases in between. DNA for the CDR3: TGTGCCAGCAGCTTAGTCGGGGATCATTCACCCCTCCACTTT. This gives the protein CASSLVGDHSPLHF.